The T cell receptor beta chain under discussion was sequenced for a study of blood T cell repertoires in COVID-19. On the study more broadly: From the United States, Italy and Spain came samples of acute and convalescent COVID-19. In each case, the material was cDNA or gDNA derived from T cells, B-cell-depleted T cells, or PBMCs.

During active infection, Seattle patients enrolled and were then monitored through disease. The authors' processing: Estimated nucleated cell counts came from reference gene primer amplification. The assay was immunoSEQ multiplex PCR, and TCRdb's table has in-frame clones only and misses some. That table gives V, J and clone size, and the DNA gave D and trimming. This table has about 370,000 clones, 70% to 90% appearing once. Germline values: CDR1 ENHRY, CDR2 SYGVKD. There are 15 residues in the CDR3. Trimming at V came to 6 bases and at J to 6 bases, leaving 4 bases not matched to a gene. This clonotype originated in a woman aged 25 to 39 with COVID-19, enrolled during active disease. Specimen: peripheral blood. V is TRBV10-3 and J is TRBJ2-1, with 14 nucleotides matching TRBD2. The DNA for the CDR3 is TGTGCCATCAGCCAGACTAGCGGGGGGGTCAATGAGCAGTTCTTC. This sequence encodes CAISQTSGGVNEQFF.